The 25 T cell receptor beta chains below all came from one sample that was sequenced in a study of PD-1 blockade in mismatch repair-deficient tumors. Repertoires were generated with immunoSEQ multiplex PCR, while TCRdb's copy carries only in-frame clones and drops some. Of more than 95,000 clones listed, around 86% are singletons. The sequencing here drew on peripheral blood, taken 44 weeks after starting pembrolizumab. Every receptor here comes from an adult with mismatch repair-deficient cancer.

V is TRBV30 and J is TRBJ2-7, with D possibly being TRBD2 (6 bases). The CDR3 has 14 residues. V lost 4 bases, J lost 1 base, and 14 bases lay in between. Germline V gene lookup returns CDR1 GTSNPN and CDR2 SVGIG (reference sequence). CDR3 in amino acids: CAWTGGLNSYEQYF. CDR3 in DNA: TGTGCCTGGACCGGGGGTCTAAATTCCTACGAGCAGTACTTC.

This chain joins TRBV6-1 and TRBJ2-7; D ambiguous. This CDR3 spans 15 amino acids. Germline loops: CDR1 MNHNS, CDR2 SASEGT. Deletions cut 1 base from V and 3 bases from J, with 13 bases between. The CDR3 region is CASSEGGIRDYEQYF. Written as DNA, the CDR3 is TGTGCCAGCAGTGAAGGGGGAATAAGGGACTACGAGCAGTACTTC.

This chain uses TRBV11-2 with TRBJ2-7, with D perhaps matching TRBD1 (5 bases). The V gene lost 8 bases and the J gene lost 0 bases, with 14 bases spanning the gap. CDR3 length: 14 amino acids. In germline, CDR1 is SGHAT, CDR2 FQNNGV. Here the CDR3 reads CASGPDSYSYEQYF. DNA for the CDR3: TGTGCCAGCGGACCCGACAGCTACTCCTACGAGCAGTACTTC.

The CDR3 spells CSARGGENGAFF. The DNA of the CDR3 is TGCAGCGCCAGAGGGGGAGAGAATGGTGCTTTCTTT. The chain links TRBV29-1 to TRBJ1-1, with a possible D match to TRBD1 (6 bases). This CDR3 has 12 amino acids. CDR1 is SQVTM, CDR2 ANQGSEA, per germline. Trimming took off 7 bases at V and 11 bases at J, with 20 bases between the two ends.

The chain joins TRBV10-3 to TRBJ2-7, with 7 bases fitting TRBD2. Germline lookup yields CDR1 ENHRY and CDR2 SYGVKD. This CDR3 is built from 14 residues. The V gene end was trimmed by 8 bases and the J gene end by 6 bases; junction bases not matched to a gene: 13. DNA of the CDR3: TGTGCCATCCCCCCGTGGGGGGGTAATTTCGAGCAGTACTTC. The encoded protein is CAIPPWGGNFEQYF.

J is TRBJ2-7 and V is TRBV21-1; whether TRBD1, the table's D call, matches the DNA was not checked. TRBV21-1 is annotated as a pseudogene. CDR3 length: 14 residues. The CDR3 sequence: CASSKLKGDYEQYF. CDR3 DNA sequence: TGTGCCAGCAGCAAATTGAAAGGGGACTACGAGCAGTACTTC.

The V call is TRBV27, the J call TRBJ2-3, with D possibly matching TRBD2 (5 bases). Germline loops: CDR1 MNHEY, CDR2 SMNVEV (reference sequence). The CDR3 is made up of 15 amino acids. V lost 0 bases to trimming and J lost 4 bases, with 11 bases between them. CDR3 region: CASSLSSWGADTQYF. CDR3 in DNA: TGTGCCAGCAGTTTATCATCGTGGGGAGCAGATACGCAGTATTTT.

The chain combines TRBV7-2 with TRBJ2-7; possible D gene TRBD1, 5 bases. Germline CDR1 SGHTA, CDR2 FQGNSA. Trimming stripped 1 base from V and 3 bases from J, with 10 bases between. The CDR3 is 14 amino acids. This CDR3 reads CASSLVDRNYEQYF. The CDR3 DNA reads TGTGCCAGCAGCTTAGTCGACAGAAACTACGAGCAGTACTTC. Looking up the rest from reference TRBV7-2 and TRBJ2-7 gives the full variable domain: GAGVSQSPSNKVTEKGKDVELRCDPISGHTALYWYRQSLGQGLEFLIYFQGNSAPDKSGLPSDRFSAERTGGSVSTLTIQRTQQEDSAVYLCASSLVDRNYEQYFGPGTRLTVT.

This rearrangement joins TRBV19 to TRBJ2-7; tentatively, D is TRBD1 (6 bases). Deletions cut 1 base from V and 2 bases from J, with 12 bases between. The length of the CDR3 is 15 residues. The germline gives CDR1 LNHDA, CDR2 SQIVND (reference sequence). The CDR3 spells CASSIVRDTTYEQYF. CDR3 nucleotides: TGTGCCAGTAGTATAGTCCGGGACACTACCTACGAGCAGTACTTC.

In its sample, this clone was seen once. J is TRBJ2-4 and V is TRBV21-1; the D call TRBD1 from the table was never checked on the DNA. TRBV21-1 is given as a pseudogene. The CDR3 runs 16 residues. The CDR3 DNA is TGTGCCAGCAGCAAAGGCCCAACAGGTCCCAAAAACATTCAGTACTTC. It encodes CASSKGPTGPKNIQYF.

V and J are TRBV6-5 and TRBJ2-2, with TRBD1 matching 9 bases. The CDR3 spans 16 residues. After removal of 4 bases from V and 4 bases from J, the junction contained 7 bases not matched to a gene. Germline CDR1 reads MNHEY; CDR2 reads SVGAGI. The CDR3: CASSSRTGVGTGELFF. The CDR3 DNA reads TGTGCCAGCAGTTCTCGGACAGGGGTGGGCACCGGGGAGCTGTTTTTT.

The V gene is TRBV6-5, the J gene TRBJ2-7; 7 positions agree with TRBD2. With V trimmed by 5 bases and J by 4 bases, 5 bases remained unmatched. Germline CDR1 and CDR2: MNHEY and SVGAGI. The CDR3 loop spans 13 amino acids. CDR3 amino acids: CASSPGTTYEQYF. The DNA for the CDR3 is TGTGCCAGCAGTCCCGGGACTACATACGAGCAGTACTTC.

V gene TRBV4-1 combines with J gene TRBJ1-1; D not certain. Germline loops: CDR1 MGHRA, CDR2 YSYEKL. V lost 2 bases and J 0 bases, leaving 7 bases between the germline ends. The CDR3 runs 14 residues. The CDR3 region is CASSQFVMNTEAFF. CDR3 nucleotides: TGCGCCAGCAGCCAATTCGTCATGAACACTGAAGCTTTCTTT.

This rearrangement joins TRBV28 to TRBJ2-3; tentatively, D is TRBD1 (6 bases). The CDR3 totals 16 residues. V gave up 1 base and J gave up 0 bases, with 11 bases separating them. Per the germline V gene, CDR1 is MDHEN and CDR2 is SYDVKM. The CDR3 DNA reads as TGTGCCAGCAGTTTATCCGGGACACAGAGCACAGATACGCAGTATTTT. It encodes CASSLSGTQSTDTQYF.

This chain connects TRBV18 to TRBJ2-5; D is undetermined. V lost 3 bases, J lost 1 base, and 9 bases lay in between. Germline V CDR1 and CDR2: KGHSH, LQKENI. The CDR3 loop spans 14 amino acids. Here the CDR3 reads CASSPQHPQETQYF. The CDR3 DNA reads as TGTGCCAGCTCACCTCAACACCCCCAAGAGACCCAGTACTTC.

This rearrangement joins TRBV5-1 to TRBJ2-1; 11 nucleotides align to TRBD2. Germline CDR1 is SGHRS and CDR2 is YFSETQ. With V trimmed by 0 bases and J by 8 bases, 7 bases remained unmatched. The CDR3 spans 16 residues. CDR3 protein: CASSLVVTSGTDEQFF. As DNA, the CDR3 is TGCGCCAGCAGCTTGGTGGTGACTAGCGGGACAGATGAGCAGTTCTTC.

This rearrangement joins TRBV6-9 to TRBJ2-7; possibly TRBD1 or TRBD2 for D (5 bases each). This CDR3 is built from 15 residues. Germline V CDR1 and CDR2: MNHGY, SVAAGI. Trimming stripped 1 base from V and 2 bases from J, with 12 bases between. The CDR3 here is CASSYWDLSPYEQYF. CDR3 nucleotide sequence: TGTGCCAGCAGTTATTGGGACCTCTCACCCTACGAGCAGTACTTC.

V gene TRBV5-1 combines with J gene TRBJ2-2; the D gene is possibly TRBD1 (5 bases). The CDR3 loop spans 15 amino acids. Germline CDR1 SGHRS, CDR2 YFSETQ. V lost 0 bases, J lost 1 base, and 7 bases lay in between. The CDR3 loop is CASSLAGKNTGELFF. The CDR3 nucleotides are TGCGCCAGCAGCTTGGCAGGGAAGAACACCGGGGAGCTGTTTTTT.

The CDR3 spells CASSRGPNQPQHF. The CDR3 bases are TGCGCCAGCAGTAGAGGTCCGAATCAGCCCCAGCATTTT. V gene TRBV10-2 combines with J gene TRBJ1-5; no clear D gene. The V gene lost 5 bases and the J gene lost 4 bases, with 9 bases spanning the gap. The CDR3 covers 13 residues. From germline, CDR1 is WSHSY and CDR2 SAAADI.

This clone was seen many times. The chain carries TRBV5-1 and TRBJ2-1; a possible D gene is TRBD2 (6 bases). The CDR3 sequence is 15 residues long. Trimming removed 3 bases at V and 3 bases at J, with 13 bases between. Germline CDR1 and CDR2: SGHRS and YFSETQ. The CDR3 reads CASSSGTGNYNEQFF. The DNA for the CDR3 is TGCGCCAGCAGCTCTGGGACTGGAAACTACAATGAGCAGTTCTTC.

The J gene is TRBJ2-1, the V gene TRBV5-1, with D unclear. The CDR3 totals 15 residues. V was cut by 4 bases and J by 0 bases, with 11 bases left in between. CDR1 SGHRS and CDR2 YFSETQ come from the germline V gene. This chain's CDR3 is CASSHTRSSYNEQFF. DNA for the CDR3: TGCGCCAGCAGCCATACAAGGAGCTCCTACAATGAGCAGTTCTTC.

The chain uses TRBV4-1 and TRBJ2-7, with no clear D. Germline V gene lookup returns CDR1 MGHRA and CDR2 YSYEKL. V lost 1 base and J 1 base, leaving 5 bases between the germline ends. There are 13 residues in the CDR3. CDR3 sequence: CASSQVESYEQYF. In DNA, the CDR3 is TGCGCCAGCAGCCAAGTCGAGTCCTACGAGCAGTACTTC.

This clone appeared a single time. This chain connects TRBV2 to TRBJ2-7; D gene unclear. Germline V lookup: CDR1 SNHLY, CDR2 FYNNEI. The V gene lost 9 bases and the J gene lost 2 bases, with 8 bases spanning the gap. The CDR3 has 11 amino acids. CDR3 coding DNA: TGTGCCAGTACACGCACCTACGAGCAGTACTTC. Its translation is CASTRTYEQYF.

The J gene is TRBJ2-7, the V gene TRBV28, with TRBD1 matching over 9 bases. Germline CDR1 is MDHEN and CDR2 is SYDVKM. The CDR3 totals 13 residues. Trimming took 4 bases from V and 6 from J; bases not matched to a gene: 4. CDR3 sequence (DNA): TGTGCCAGCAGTTCGACAGGGGGAGCCGAGCAGTACTTC. It is translated as CASSSTGGAEQYF.

The rearrangement joins TRBV6-5 to TRBJ1-5, with no clear D. This CDR3 is built from 12 residues. Trimming took 7 bases from V and 3 from J, leaving 7 bases between them. CDR1 MNHEY and CDR2 SVGAGI come from the germline V gene. The CDR3 DNA sequence: TGTGCCAGCAACGACGCCAATCAGCCCCAGCATTTT. Amino acid sequence: CASNDANQPQHF.